The 13 T cell receptor beta chains below come from one sample, sequenced in a study of T cells after yellow fever vaccination. MiXCR, run by TCRdb on the 5' RACE reads, gives a single entry per CDR3 protein. Of 100,000 to 150,000 distinct CDR3 sequences in the sample, about 7.8% were seen once. Here the sequenced sample was CD4+ T cells sorted from PBMCs, taken 45 days after the first yellow fever vaccination. These receptors were obtained from a young man who received the YFV17D yellow fever vaccine.

This clonotype occurred many times. This chain uses TRBV6-2 or TRBV6-3 with TRBJ2-3; D not resolved. The V end lost 6 bases, the J end lost 2 bases, and 6 bases lay between the germline ends. Germline V gene data show CDR1 as MNHEY and CDR2 as SVGEGT. This CDR3 comprises 12 residues. The CDR3 region is CASSYATDTQYF. CDR3 nucleotide sequence: TGTGCCAGCAGCTATGCCACAGATACGCAGTATTTT.

This clonotype came up many times. V and J are TRBV15 and TRBJ2-5; weak D call: TRBD2 (5 bases). Germline assignment: CDR1 LNHNV and CDR2 YYDKDF (reference sequence). V was shortened by 0 bases and J by 2 bases, with 16 bases between the two germline ends. CDR3 length equals 17 residues. CDR3 coding DNA: TGTGCCACCAGCAGAGATCCGGACTGGTGGGGTCAAGAGACCCAGTACTTC. This gives the protein CATSRDPDWWGQETQYF.

This clonotype showed up many times. This chain joins TRBV29-1 and TRBJ2-3; D is possibly TRBD1 (6 bases). The V gene's germline CDR1 is SQVTM and CDR2 ANQGSEA. V gave up 4 bases and J gave up 2 bases, with 16 bases separating them. The CDR3 runs to 15 residues. The CDR3 coding sequence is TGCAGCGTTGTGTACCGCCGGACAGCCACAGATACGCAGTATTTT. Translated, it gives CSVVYRRTATDTQYF.

The V gene is TRBV12-2, the J gene TRBJ2-7; the listed D gene, TRBD1, was not tested against the DNA. TRBV12-2 is a known pseudogene. CDR3 length: 16 residues. CDR3 protein: CASRFPLTESSYEQYF. The CDR3 DNA reads TGTGCAAGTCGCTTCCCCCTGACGGAGAGCTCCTACGAGCAGTACTTC.

Ten or more counts support this clonotype. The chain combines TRBV5-1 with TRBJ2-1, with 8 bases fitting TRBD2. The V gene end was trimmed by 5 bases and the J gene end by 1 base; junction bases not matched to a gene: 11. The CDR3 loop spans 17 amino acids. Germline CDR1 reads SGHRS; CDR2 reads YFSETQ. The CDR3 protein is CASSPRGERGSYNEQFF. CDR3 nucleotides: TGCGCCAGCAGTCCCCGGGGGGAGCGGGGGTCCTACAATGAGCAGTTCTTC.

This clonotype has ten or more counts. The V gene is TRBV28, the J gene TRBJ2-5; D gene ambiguous. The CDR3 totals 10 residues. Germline-derived CDR1 and CDR2 are MDHEN and SYDVKM. Trimming stripped 6 bases from V and 2 bases from J, with 1 base between. DNA of the CDR3: TGTGCCAGCAGGCAAGAGACCCAGTACTTC. Translating gives CASRQETQYF.

This clonotype was seen at least ten times. V gene TRBV12-3 or TRBV12-4 combines with J gene TRBJ1-1, with TRBD1 as a possible D gene (5 bases). The CDR3 is made up of 14 amino acids. V was cut by 7 bases and J by 0 bases, with 12 bases left in between. The CDR3 here is CASNHRRLNTEAFF. The CDR3 nucleotides read TGTGCCAGCAACCACAGGCGTTTGAACACTGAAGCTTTCTTT.

This clonotype was observed at least ten times. The chain couples TRBV2 to TRBJ2-3, with no clear D. This CDR3 is 13 amino acids long. V was trimmed by 6 bases and J by 5 bases, leaving 12 bases between them. Germline V gene data show CDR1 as SNHLY and CDR2 as FYNNEI. The CDR3: CASRDLSGDTQYF. The CDR3 nucleotides read TGTGCCAGCAGGGACCTTTCCGGAGATACGCAGTATTTT.

About this clonotype: One base away lies a much larger clone, so this may be a sequencing read error. The chain links TRBV3-1 to TRBJ1-2; no definite D call. The germline V gene encodes CDR1 LGHDT and CDR2 YNNKEL (reference sequence). The CDR3 length is 13 residues. V was pared by 4 bases and J by 8 bases, with 14 bases between. The CDR3 DNA reads TGTGCCAGCAGCCTATCGGAGGGCAACGGCTACACCTTC. Translated, it gives CASSLSEGNGYTF. The full variable domain, with the rest looked up from reference TRBV3-1 and TRBJ1-2, is DTAVSQTPKYLVTQMGNDKSIKCEQNLGHDTMYWYKQDSKKFLKIMFSYNNKELIINETVPNRFSPKSPDKAHLNLHINSLELGDSAVYFCASSLSEGNGYTFGSGTRLTVV.

This clonotype was recorded many times. The chain joins TRBV7-9 to TRBJ2-3, with 9 bases that match TRBD1. Losses at the gene ends were 4 bases for V and 1 base for J; bases not matched to a gene: 0. The CDR3 length is 14 residues. The germline gives CDR1 SEHNR, CDR2 FQNEAQ (reference sequence). The CDR3 DNA sequence: TGTGCCAGCAGCTGGACAGGGGGCACAGATACGCAGTATTTT. Translating gives CASSWTGGTDTQYF.

This clonotype has ten or more counts. V usage is TRBV24-1 and J usage is TRBJ2-1; the match to TRBD1 covers 8 bases. Germline V gene data show CDR1 as KGHDR and CDR2 as SFDVKD. The CDR3 is 15 residues long. V trimming: 9 bases; J trimming: 6 bases; junction bases outside the gene matches: 12. The CDR3 nucleotides are TGTGCCACCTCTAAGGGCGGACAGGGCGGCAATGAGCAGTTCTTC. This translates into CATSKGGQGGNEQFF.

This clonotype was detected many times. The rearrangement joins TRBV5-4 to TRBJ1-2; D not resolved. CDR1 SGHNT and CDR2 YYREEE come from the germline V gene (reference sequence). CDR3 size: 16 residues. Between the trimmed V and J ends, which lost 0 bases and 1 base, there was a span of 13 bases. In DNA form, the CDR3 reads TGTGCCAGCAGCTTGGCCGATTTTTGGATTAACTATGGCTACACCTTC. Its translation: CASSLADFWINYGYTF.

A word on this clonotype: A read error may be the cause here, since a much bigger clone is one base away. The CDR3 ends on some other residue instead of the conserved phenylalanine or tryptophan, so this is likely a read error. The genes are TRBV24-1 and TRBJ2-3; 7 bases match TRBD2. The V gene end was trimmed by 3 bases and the J gene end by 4 bases; junction bases not matched to a gene: 9. CDR3 length: 16 residues. Germline-derived CDR1 and CDR2 are KGHDR and SFDVKD. The CDR3 DNA follows: TGTGCCACCAGTGATCCTGGCCGGGGGGATGCAGATACGCAGTATTCT. This gives the protein CATSDPGRGDADTQYS.